The T cell receptor (beta chain) described here comes from a study of regulatory T cells in long-lasting Graves disease. Researchers made TCR beta libraries by using iRepertoire HTBI primers and running Arm-PCR on CDR3 regions. A single record per CDR3 protein comes from TCRdb applying MiXCR to the multiplex PCR reads. The sample has hundreds of thousands of distinct CDR3 sequences, over 14% seen once. Described time point: newly diagnosed GD, antithyroid drugs for less than 3 months. Extracted PBMC RNA gave rise to the TCR library. The ends were cut back, 3 bases at V and 5 bases at J, with 11 bases in the middle. This CDR3 has 13 residues. Per germline, CDR1 MNHNS and CDR2 SASEGT. In addition, the sample was reused for a study of T cells in Graves' hyperthyroidism and ophthalmopathy.

Sequencing used peripheral blood mononuclear cells (PBMCs), obtained at new diagnosis, from a patient treated with antithyroid drugs. The sequence was obtained from a woman in her thirties or forties with Graves disease. The chain employs TRBV6-1 and TRBJ2-7; D not resolved. This chain's CDR3 is CASSEYLMHEQYF. CDR3 in DNA: TGTGCCAGCAGTGAGTATTTGATGCACGAGCAGTACTTC.